Listed here is a single TCR beta chain. Its antigen is unknown. The data derive from a study of blood T cells in healthy people across ages. It was with a sample-barcoded 5' primer and a J-beta primer mix that a second PCR of roughly 7 to 12 cycles was run. In TCRdb, the 5' RACE reads were re-called with MiXCR into one record per CDR3 protein. The table includes 1,300,000 or so distinct CDR3 sequences, approximately 60% detected once. Regarding the study as a whole: Expanded clonotype shifts may have been confounded, as the donors had an unknown CMV status.

There are 16 residues in the CDR3. Germline V gene data show CDR1 as MGHRA and CDR2 as YSYEKL. Trimming stripped 4 bases from V and 6 bases from J, with 21 bases between. The genes are TRBV4-1 and TRBJ1-2; maybe TRBD1 (5 bases). This clonotype was sampled from a man between 18 and 29 years old in good health. The specimen was blood. CDR3 bases: TGCGCCAGCAGCCGAGAAGGGGTCGAACTGTGGGATGGCTACACCTTC. Protein product: CASSREGVELWDGYTF.